This T cell receptor (beta chain) is from a study of early T cells in non-severe SARS-CoV-2 infection. For the study at large: The sequenced material was bulk RNA from unsorted whole blood, and its chains were unpaired. General study results and limits: VDJdb matching, biased toward anti-spike CD8 responses, missed private and CD4 specificities.

As for this clonotype: Its antigen is undetermined.

V gave up 3 bases and J gave up 2 bases, with 19 bases separating them. The germline gives CDR1 MDHEN, CDR2 SYDVKM. CDR3 length: 17 amino acids. Attachment of unique molecular identifiers was made to individual cDNA molecules. One entry per CDR3 protein, called by TCRdb with MiXCR from the 5' RACE reads. The sample includes tens of thousands of distinct CDR3 sequences, approximately 16% of them seen just once. The V call is TRBV28, the J call TRBJ1-2; D not resolved. Source: whole blood, taken at baseline. The receptor comes from an adult who was a healthcare worker with PCR-confirmed SARS-CoV-2 infection or an uninfected control (not recorded which). CDR3 loop: CASSFAGSAMGNYGYTF. For the CDR3, the DNA is TGTGCCAGCAGTTTTGCCGGTTCTGCGATGGGCAACTATGGCTACACCTTC.